This T cell receptor beta chain derives from a study of blood T cell repertoires in COVID-19. Overall study context: Some COVID-19 samples were acute and others convalescent; all came from the United States, Italy and Spain.

The authors' processing: Scientists estimated how many nucleated cells there were by amplifying reference gene primers. TCRdb's table, derived via immunoSEQ multiplex PCR, lists solely in-frame clones and lacks some. V and J calls and clone size come straight from that table; D and trimming were deduced from the DNA. The sample consists of a few hundred thousand clones, over 75% of them appearing once. The CDR3 loop spans 13 amino acids. Germline V CDR1 and CDR2: MNHEY, SMNVEV (reference sequence). The V end was cut by 1 base, the J end by 13 bases, with 11 bases between. V and J are TRBV27 and TRBJ1-6; no clear D gene. Sequencing was carried out using peripheral blood. This sequence originates from a man under 40 who had recovered from COVID-19. The CDR3 sequence is CASSLLGSGPLHF. CDR3 nucleotide sequence: TGTGCCAGCAGTTTATTGGGGTCGGGGCCCCTCCACTTT.